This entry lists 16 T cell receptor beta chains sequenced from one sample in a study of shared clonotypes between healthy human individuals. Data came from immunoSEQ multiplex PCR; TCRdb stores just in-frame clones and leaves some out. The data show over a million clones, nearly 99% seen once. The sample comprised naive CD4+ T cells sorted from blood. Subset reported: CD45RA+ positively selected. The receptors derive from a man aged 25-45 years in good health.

This chain's CDR3 is CASSLSGREETQYF. CDR3 sequence (DNA): TGCGCCAGCAGCTTAAGCGGTCGTGAAGAGACCCAGTACTTC. The chain joins TRBV5-1 to TRBJ2-5; D is perhaps TRBD2 (5 bases). The CDR3 runs 14 residues. V shed 2 bases and J shed 3 bases, with 11 bases lying between them. Germline CDR1 and CDR2: SGHRS and YFSETQ.

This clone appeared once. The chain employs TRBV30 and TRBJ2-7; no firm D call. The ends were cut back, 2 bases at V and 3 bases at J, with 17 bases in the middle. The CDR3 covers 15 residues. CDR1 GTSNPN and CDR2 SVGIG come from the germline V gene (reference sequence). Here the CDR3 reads CAWSRRLGQFYEQYF. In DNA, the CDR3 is TGTGCCTGGAGTCGTAGACTGGGCCAATTCTACGAGCAGTACTTC.

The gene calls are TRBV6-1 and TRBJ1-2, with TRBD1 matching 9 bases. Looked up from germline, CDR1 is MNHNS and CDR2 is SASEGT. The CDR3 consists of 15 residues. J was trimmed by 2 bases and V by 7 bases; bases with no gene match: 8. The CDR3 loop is CASNDRGAANYGYTF. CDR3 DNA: TGTGCCAGCAATGACAGGGGGGCTGCAAACTATGGCTACACCTTC.

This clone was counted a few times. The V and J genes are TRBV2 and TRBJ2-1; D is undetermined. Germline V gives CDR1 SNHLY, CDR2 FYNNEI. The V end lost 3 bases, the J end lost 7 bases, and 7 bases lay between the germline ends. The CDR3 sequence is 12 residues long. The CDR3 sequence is CASSDSVNEQFF. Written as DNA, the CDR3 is TGTGCCAGCAGTGATTCTGTGAATGAGCAGTTCTTC.

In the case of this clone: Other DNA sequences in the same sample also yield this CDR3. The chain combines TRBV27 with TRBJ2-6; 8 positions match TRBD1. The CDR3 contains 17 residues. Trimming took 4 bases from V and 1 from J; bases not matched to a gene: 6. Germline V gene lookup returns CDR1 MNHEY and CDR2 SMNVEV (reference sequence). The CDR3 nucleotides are TGTGCCAGCAGTTCCGGACAGGGTAGGTCTGGGGCCAACGTCCTGACTTTC. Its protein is CASSSGQGRSGANVLTF.

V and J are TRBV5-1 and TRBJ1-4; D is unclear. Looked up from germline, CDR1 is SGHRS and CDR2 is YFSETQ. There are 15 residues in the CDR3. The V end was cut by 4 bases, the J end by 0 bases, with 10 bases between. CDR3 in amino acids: CASSTDRATNEKLFF. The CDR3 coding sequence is TGCGCCAGCAGCACCGACCGTGCAACTAATGAAAAACTGTTTTTT.

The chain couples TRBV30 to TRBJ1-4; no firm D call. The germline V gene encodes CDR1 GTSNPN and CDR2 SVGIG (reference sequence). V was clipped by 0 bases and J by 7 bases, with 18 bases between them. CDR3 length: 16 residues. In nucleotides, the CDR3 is TGTGCCTGGAGTGTGGGCATTGATGGAAGTCGTGAAAAACTGTTTTTT. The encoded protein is CAWSVGIDGSREKLFF. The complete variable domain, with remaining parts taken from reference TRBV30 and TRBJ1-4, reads SQTIHQWPATLVQPVGSPLSLECTVEGTSNPNLYWYRQAAGRGLQLLFYSVGIGQISSEVPQNLSASRPQDRQFILSSKKLLLSDSGFYLCAWSVGIDGSREKLFFGSGTQLSVL.

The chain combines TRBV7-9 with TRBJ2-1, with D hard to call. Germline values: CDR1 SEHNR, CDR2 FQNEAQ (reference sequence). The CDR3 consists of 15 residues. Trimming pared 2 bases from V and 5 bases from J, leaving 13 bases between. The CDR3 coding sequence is TGTGCCAGCAGCTTATGGTCAATAACCCACAATGAGCAGTTCTTC. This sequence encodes CASSLWSITHNEQFF.

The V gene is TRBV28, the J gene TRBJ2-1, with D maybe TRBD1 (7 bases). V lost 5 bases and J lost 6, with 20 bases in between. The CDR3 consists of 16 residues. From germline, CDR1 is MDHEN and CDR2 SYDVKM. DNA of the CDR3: TGTGCCAGCAGTGTTTACAGGGGAGGTTTGGGCAATGAGCAGTTCTTC. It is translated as CASSVYRGGLGNEQFF.

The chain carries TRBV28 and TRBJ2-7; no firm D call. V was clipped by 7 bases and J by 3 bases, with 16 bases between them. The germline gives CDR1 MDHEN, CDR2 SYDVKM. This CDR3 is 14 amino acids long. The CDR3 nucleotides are TGTGCCAGCATCTCAGGTGAGGAACGCTACGAGCAGTACTTC. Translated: CASISGEERYEQYF.

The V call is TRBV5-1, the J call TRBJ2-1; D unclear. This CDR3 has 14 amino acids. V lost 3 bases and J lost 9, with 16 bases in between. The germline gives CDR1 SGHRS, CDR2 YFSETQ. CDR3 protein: CASSSSTPGGEQFF. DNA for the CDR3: TGCGCCAGCAGCTCCTCGACCCCAGGCGGTGAGCAGTTCTTC.

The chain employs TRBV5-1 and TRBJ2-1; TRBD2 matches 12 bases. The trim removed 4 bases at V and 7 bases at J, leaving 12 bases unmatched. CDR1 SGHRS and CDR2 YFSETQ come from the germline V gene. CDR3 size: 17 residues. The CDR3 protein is CASSLGTLAGGVNEQFF. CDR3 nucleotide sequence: TGCGCCAGCAGCCTCGGCACACTAGCGGGAGGTGTGAATGAGCAGTTCTTC.

As DNA, the CDR3 is TGTGCCAGCAGCCCGGACAGGGCCCTCACCTACTTC. Protein product: CASSPDRALTYF. This chain links TRBV7-2 with TRBJ2-7; 8 nucleotides agree with TRBD1. The CDR3 length is 12 residues. In germline, CDR1 is SGHTA, CDR2 FQGNSA. Trimming removed 5 bases from V and 13 bases from J; junction bases left unmatched: 10.

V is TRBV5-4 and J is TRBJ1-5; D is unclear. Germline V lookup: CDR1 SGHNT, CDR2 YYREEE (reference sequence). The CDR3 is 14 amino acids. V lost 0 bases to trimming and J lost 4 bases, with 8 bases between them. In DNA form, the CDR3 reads TGTGCCAGCAGCTTGGATGGGGAAAATCAGCCCCAGCATTTT. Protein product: CASSLDGENQPQHF.

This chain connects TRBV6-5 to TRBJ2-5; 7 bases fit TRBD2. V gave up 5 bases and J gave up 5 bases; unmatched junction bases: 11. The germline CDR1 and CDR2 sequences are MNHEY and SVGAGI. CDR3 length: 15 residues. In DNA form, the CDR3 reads TGTGCCAGCAGTATTCCGGGACTACCCCCGGAGACCCAGTACTTC. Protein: CASSIPGLPPETQYF.

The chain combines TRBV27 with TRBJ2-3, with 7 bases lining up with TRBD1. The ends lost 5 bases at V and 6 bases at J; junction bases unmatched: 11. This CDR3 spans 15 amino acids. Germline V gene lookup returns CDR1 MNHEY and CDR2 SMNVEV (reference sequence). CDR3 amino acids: CASSAGTDEGDTQYF. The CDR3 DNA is TGTGCCAGCAGTGCCGGGACAGACGAGGGGGATACGCAGTATTTT.